This T cell receptor beta chain derives from a study of blood T cell repertoires in COVID-19. The method was immunoSEQ multiplex PCR; TCRdb's version includes in-frame clones alone and lacks a portion of them. In the table there are some 240,000 clones, around 83% of which are singletons. This CDR3 spans 14 amino acids. From germline, CDR1 is LNHDA and CDR2 SQIVND (reference sequence). The V end was cut by 1 base, the J end by 1 base, with 8 bases between. This sequence joins TRBV19 and TRBJ2-7; TRBD1 is a possible D gene (5 bases). The source material was peripheral blood. The TCR was taken from an elderly woman with acute or convalescent COVID-19. Here the CDR3 DNA reads TGTGCCAGTAGTATAGGACAGTCATCCTACGAGCAGTACTTC. Protein product: CASSIGQSSYEQYF.